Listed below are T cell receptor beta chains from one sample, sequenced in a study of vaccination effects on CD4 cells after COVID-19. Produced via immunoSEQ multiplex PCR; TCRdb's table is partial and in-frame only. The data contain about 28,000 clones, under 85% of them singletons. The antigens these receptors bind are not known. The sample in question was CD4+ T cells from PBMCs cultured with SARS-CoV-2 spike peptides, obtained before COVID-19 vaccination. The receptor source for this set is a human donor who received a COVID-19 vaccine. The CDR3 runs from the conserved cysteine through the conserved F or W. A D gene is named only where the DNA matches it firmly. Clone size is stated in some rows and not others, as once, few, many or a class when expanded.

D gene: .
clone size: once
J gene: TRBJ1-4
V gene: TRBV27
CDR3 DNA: TGTGCCAGCAGTTTAAGGGGGGCTAATGAAAAACTGTTTTTT
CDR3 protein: CASSLRGANEKLFF

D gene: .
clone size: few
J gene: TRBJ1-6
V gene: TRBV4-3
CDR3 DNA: TGCGCCAGCAGCCAAGAAATGTATTCACCCCTCCACTTT
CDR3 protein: CASSQEMYSPLHF

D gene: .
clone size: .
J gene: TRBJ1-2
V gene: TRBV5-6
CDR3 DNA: TGTGCCAGCAGCTCAATCCATGCGAAGGACTATGGCTACACCTTC
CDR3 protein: CASSSIHAKDYGYTF

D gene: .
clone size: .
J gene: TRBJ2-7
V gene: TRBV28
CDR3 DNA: TGTGCCAGCAGTTTACGAACTGCCCGTGGGTACGGATACGAGCAGTACTTC
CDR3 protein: CASSLRTARGYGYEQYF

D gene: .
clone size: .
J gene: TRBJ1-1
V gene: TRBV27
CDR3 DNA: TGTGCCAGCAGTCAAGGACAGAACACTGAAGCTTTCTTT
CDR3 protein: CASSQGQNTEAFF

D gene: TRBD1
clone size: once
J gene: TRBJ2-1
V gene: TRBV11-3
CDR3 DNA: TGTGCCAGCAGCTTAGCAGACAGGGATTCCTACAATGAGCAGTTCTTC
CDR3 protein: CASSLADRDSYNEQFF

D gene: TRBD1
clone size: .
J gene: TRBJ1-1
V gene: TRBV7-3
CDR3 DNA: TGTGCCAGCAGCTCTCAGACAGGGAAGGGCGGGGGTGAAGCTTTCTTT
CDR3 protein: CASSSQTGKGGGEAFF

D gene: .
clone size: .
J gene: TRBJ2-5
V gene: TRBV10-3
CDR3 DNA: TGTGCCATCAGGGGTCGGGAGACCCAGTACTTC
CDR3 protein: CAIRGRETQYF

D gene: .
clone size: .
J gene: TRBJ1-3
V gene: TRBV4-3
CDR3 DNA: TGCGCCAGCAGCCAAGAAGGGACTGTTGGAAACACCATATATTTT
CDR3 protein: CASSQEGTVGNTIYF

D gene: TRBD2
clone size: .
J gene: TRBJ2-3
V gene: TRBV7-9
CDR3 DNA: TGTGCCAGCAGCTTGACTAGCGGGGTTAGCACAGATACGCAGTATTTT
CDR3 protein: CASSLTSGVSTDTQYF

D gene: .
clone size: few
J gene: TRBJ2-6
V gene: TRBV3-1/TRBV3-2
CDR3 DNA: TGTGCCAGCAGAGGTCCCTCCTTTTCCTCTGGGGCCAACGTCCTGACTTTC
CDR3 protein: CASRGPSFSSGANVLTF

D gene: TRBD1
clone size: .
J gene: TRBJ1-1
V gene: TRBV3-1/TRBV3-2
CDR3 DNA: TGTGCCAGCAGCCAAGCAGGGGGGGCGGGCACTGAAGCTTTCTTT
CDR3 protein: CASSQAGGAGTEAFF

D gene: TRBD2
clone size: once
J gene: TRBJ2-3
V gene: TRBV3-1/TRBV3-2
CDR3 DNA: TGTGCCAGCAGCCACGGCGGGAGCATGCAGTATTTT
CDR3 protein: CASSHGGSMQYF

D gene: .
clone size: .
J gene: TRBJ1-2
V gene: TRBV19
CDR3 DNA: TGTGCCAGTAGTATACAGGGTACGGGTGGCTACACCTTC
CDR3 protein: CASSIQGTGGYTF

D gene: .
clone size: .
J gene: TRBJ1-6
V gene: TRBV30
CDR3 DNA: TGTGCCTGGACAGGTCAGGCGGGGCCCTATAATTCACCCCTCCACTTT
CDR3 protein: CAWTGQAGPYNSPLHF

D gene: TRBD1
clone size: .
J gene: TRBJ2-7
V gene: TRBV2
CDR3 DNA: TGTGCCAGCGGGGCGATAGACAGGGGTGCCCTCCGCCAGTACTTC
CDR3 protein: CASGAIDRGALRQYF

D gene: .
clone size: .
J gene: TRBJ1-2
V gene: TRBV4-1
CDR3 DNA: TGCGCCAGCAGCCAAGAAGGGATCTTGGATGACTACACCTTC
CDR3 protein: CASSQEGILDDYTF

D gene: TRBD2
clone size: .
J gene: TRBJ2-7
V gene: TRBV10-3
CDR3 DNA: TGTGCCATAGGGGCGACTAGCGGAACGCTCTACGAGCAGTACTTC
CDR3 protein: CAIGATSGTLYEQYF

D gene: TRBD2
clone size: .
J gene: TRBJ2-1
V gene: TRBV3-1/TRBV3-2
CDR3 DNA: TGTGCCAGCAGCAGACTGGCGGGAGGGCGGAATGAGCAGTTCTTC
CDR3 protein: CASSRLAGGRNEQFF

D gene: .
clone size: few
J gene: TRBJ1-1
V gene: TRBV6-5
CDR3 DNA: TGTGCCAGCAGCTACCTAAAACGGAGGGGCCACACTGAAGCTTTCTTT
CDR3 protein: CASSYLKRRGHTEAFF

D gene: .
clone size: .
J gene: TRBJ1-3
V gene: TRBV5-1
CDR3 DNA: TGCGCCAGCAGCTTGGACGGGCCCCGCTCTGGAAACACCATATATTTT
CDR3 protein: CASSLDGPRSGNTIYF

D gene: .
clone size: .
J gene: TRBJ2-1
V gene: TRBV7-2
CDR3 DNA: TGTGCCAGCAGCTCCTTCCCAGGATTACAGTTCTTC
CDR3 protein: CASSSFPGLQFF

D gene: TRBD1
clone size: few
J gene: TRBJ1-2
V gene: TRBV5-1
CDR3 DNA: TGCGCCAGCAGCACGCCGGGACAGGAGATCTATGGCTACACCTTC
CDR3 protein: CASSTPGQEIYGYTF

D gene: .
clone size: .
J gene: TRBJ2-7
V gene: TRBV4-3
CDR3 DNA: TGCGCCAGCAGCCAAGGGATCCTCTGGAGGGAAAGCCCCTCCTACGAGCAGTACTTC
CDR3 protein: CASSQGILWRESPSYEQYF

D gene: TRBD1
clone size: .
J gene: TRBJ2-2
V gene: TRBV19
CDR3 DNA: TGTGCCAGTAGTATAGGCCCAGGGACAGGCGGAGAGACCGGGGAGCTGTTTTTT
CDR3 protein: CASSIGPGTGGETGELFF

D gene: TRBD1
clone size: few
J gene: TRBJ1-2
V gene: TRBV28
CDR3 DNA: TGTGCCAGCAGGGGGGGACAGATCATGAACTATGGCTACACCTTC
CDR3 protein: CASRGGQIMNYGYTF

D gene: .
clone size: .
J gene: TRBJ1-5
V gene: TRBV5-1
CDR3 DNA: TGCGCCAGCAGCTTGGATCAGGGGCAGCCCCAGCATTTT
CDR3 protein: CASSLDQGQPQHF

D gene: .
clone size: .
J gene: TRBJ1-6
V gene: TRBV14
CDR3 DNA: TGTGCCAGCAGCCGGGCAATTTTGAGCTCCTATAATTCACCCCTCCACTTT
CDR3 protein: CASSRAILSSYNSPLHF

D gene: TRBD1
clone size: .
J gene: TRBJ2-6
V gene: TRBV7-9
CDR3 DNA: TGTGCCAGCAGCGTCTTCCAGGGGGCTGGGGCCAACGTCCTGACTTTC
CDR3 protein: CASSVFQGAGANVLTF